What follows is one T cell receptor (beta chain) and its context. This entry belongs to a study of monozygotic twins with cystic fibrosis. Germline V gene sequence: CDR1 MNHEY, CDR2 SVGAGI. V lost 5 bases and J lost 5; bases outside the gene matches: 2. This CDR3 contains 12 residues. Measured with immunoSEQ multiplex PCR; TCRdb has only the in-frame clones, and not every one. The top ten clones hold 0.54% of a sample with under 30,000 clones, less than 95% of them seen once. The TCR sequence derives from a girl aged 2 to 9 with cystic fibrosis. Sequencing was performed on blood. This chain uses TRBV6-5 with TRBJ1-1; 7 nucleotides agree with TRBD1. CDR3 protein: CASSTQGTEAFF. CDR3 bases: TGTGCCAGCAGTACACAGGGGACTGAAGCTTTCTTT.